Listed here are 9 T cell receptor beta chains from one sample, sequenced in a study of neurological immune-mediated disorders. TCRdb ran MiXCR on the 5' RACE reads and lists one entry per CDR3 protein. Of roughly 60,000 distinct CDR3 sequences listed, roughly 3.5% were seen once; the top ten hold around 3.1%. What was sequenced was PBMCs. These receptors all come from a woman aged 30 to 39 with multiple sclerosis.

In this sample, this clonotype turned up many times. Written as DNA, the CDR3 is TGTGCCAGCAGCTTACCGGGACTAGCGGGACTCAATGAGCAGTTCTTC. Protein: CASSLPGLAGLNEQFF. The chain employs TRBV7-9 and TRBJ2-1, with TRBD2 matching 13 bases. The germline gives CDR1 SEHNR, CDR2 FQNEAQ (reference sequence). Trimming took 2 bases from V and 6 from J; bases not matched to a gene: 4. The CDR3 runs 16 residues.

This clonotype was seen at least ten times. The chain joins TRBV20-1 to TRBJ2-5; tentative D call: TRBD1 (5 bases). V was shortened by 0 bases and J by 5 bases, with 16 bases between the two germline ends. CDR3 length equals 15 residues. Germline-derived CDR1 and CDR2 are DFQATT and SNEGSKA (reference sequence). DNA for the CDR3: TGCAGTGCTAGAGATCGTAGGGGTCGGCGGGAGACCCAGTACTTC. Translation gives CSARDRRGRRETQYF.

This rearrangement joins TRBV19 to TRBJ1-5; the D gene is possibly TRBD1 (6 bases). The CDR3 covers 14 residues. CDR1 is LNHDA and CDR2 is SQIVND in the germline V gene (reference sequence). Trimming left V 6 bases short and J 6 bases short, with 15 bases between. The CDR3 DNA reads TGTGCCAGTAGGCAGGGGTCATTAGTTCAGCCCCAGCATTTT. It specifies CASRQGSLVQPQHF.

In regard to this clonotype: This could be a read error, since a much larger clone is one nucleotide away. The chain has TRBV25-1 and TRBJ2-7, with D perhaps TRBD1 (5 bases). CDR1 is MGHDK and CDR2 is SYGVNS in the germline V gene. The ends were cut back, 2 bases at V and 4 bases at J, with 6 bases in the middle. The CDR3 is made up of 12 amino acids. This CDR3 is CASSEKGYEQYF. DNA for the CDR3: TGTGCCAGCAGTGAAAAGGGGTACGAGCAGTACTTC.

This clonotype was detected ten times or more. The chain employs TRBV29-1 and TRBJ2-5; D ambiguous. Trimming took off 4 bases at V and 4 bases at J, with 1 base between the two ends. The CDR3 length is 9 residues. CDR1 and CDR2 (germline): SQVTM, ANQGSEA. The CDR3 nucleotides are TGCAGCGTTGGAGAGACCCAGTACTTC. This sequence encodes CSVGETQYF.

This clonotype appeared many times. J is TRBJ1-2 and V is TRBV7-6, with TRBD1 matching over 7 bases. V gave up 1 base and J gave up 4 bases; unmatched junction bases: 0. In germline, CDR1 is SGHVS, CDR2 FNYEAQ. The CDR3 has 13 residues. The CDR3 loop is CASSLEGAYGYTF. The CDR3 coding sequence is TGTGCCAGCAGCTTAGAGGGGGCCTATGGCTACACCTTC.

In its sample, this clonotype was seen many times. CDR3 loop: CASAVMNTEAFF. The CDR3 DNA follows: TGTGCTTCGGCGGTGATGAACACTGAAGCTTTCTTT. V usage is TRBV10-3 and J usage is TRBJ1-1; D uncertain. CDR1 is ENHRY and CDR2 is SYGVKD in the germline V gene. The CDR3 totals 12 residues.

This clonotype was counted ten times or more. The chain joins TRBV27 to TRBJ2-7; weak D call: TRBD2 (5 bases). CDR1 and CDR2 (germline): MNHEY, SMNVEV (reference sequence). The V end lost 5 bases, the J end lost 3 bases, and 14 bases lay between the germline ends. The CDR3 spans 14 residues. The CDR3 here is CASSNLDSIYEQYF. For the CDR3, the DNA is TGTGCCAGCAGTAACTTGGACTCGATCTACGAGCAGTACTTC.

This clonotype was recorded many times. J is TRBJ2-5 and V is TRBV28; D remains unclear. CDR3 length: 14 residues. Germline values: CDR1 MDHEN, CDR2 SYDVKM. Trimming took off 6 bases at V and 5 bases at J, with 16 bases between the two ends. This CDR3 is CASRGVDSRETQYF. DNA of the CDR3: TGTGCCAGCAGGGGCGTAGATTCGCGGGAGACCCAGTACTTC.